Below, 29 T cell receptor beta chains from the same sample are listed, as sequenced in a study of cytomegalovirus exposure and HLA in healthy donors. The PCR used 60 Vbeta and 13 Jbeta primers. TCRdb's copy holds only in-frame clones and misses some; the assay was immunoSEQ multiplex PCR. Among approximately 180,000 clones listed, 60% to 80% were seen once. Source material: PBMCs. These receptors all stem from a woman in her forties or fifties in good health and CMV-seropositive.

The V and J genes are TRBV19 and TRBJ2-5; D gene ambiguous. The J call is doubtful: the DNA matches TRBJ2-7 better. The CDR3 sequence is 14 residues long. Germline loops: CDR1 LNHDA, CDR2 SQIVND (reference sequence). The CDR3 DNA follows: TGTGCCAGTAGTATTTACAGCAGCTCCTACGAGCAGTACTTC. It yields the protein CASSIYSSSYEQYF.

The chain has TRBV5-1 and TRBJ2-3, with 7 bases lining up with TRBD2. The CDR3 has 12 residues. After removal of 7 bases from V and 4 bases from J, the junction contained 3 bases not matched to a gene. Germline-derived CDR1 and CDR2 are SGHRS and YFSETQ. DNA for the CDR3: TGCGCCAGCCGCCGGGGGGCAGATACGCAGTATTTT. This translates into CASRRGADTQYF.

The chain combines TRBV9 with TRBJ2-3; 8 bases fit TRBD2. Trimming took 0 bases from V and 0 from J; bases not matched to a gene: 3. CDR1 and CDR2 (germline): SGDLS, YYNGEE. The CDR3 consists of 16 residues. CDR3 DNA: TGTGCCAGCAGCGTAGTGGAGCGGGGGAGCACAGATACGCAGTATTTT. It codes for CASSVVERGSTDTQYF. The entire variable domain, with the rest obtained from reference TRBV9 and TRBJ2-3, is as follows: DSGVTQTPKHLITATGQRVTLRCSPRSGDLSVYWYQQSLDQGLQFLIQYYNGEERAKGNILERFSAQQFPDLHSELNLSSLELGDSALYFCASSVVERGSTDTQYFGPGTRLTVL.

The genes are TRBV5-8 and TRBJ2-5; D perhaps matches TRBD2 (6 bases). The CDR3 covers 17 residues. Germline values: CDR1 SGHTS, CDR2 YDEGEE. Trimming took off 7 bases at V and 5 bases at J, with 27 bases between the two ends. The CDR3 loop is CASAIRSGGRVKETQYF. DNA for the CDR3: TGTGCCAGCGCCATAAGGTCCGGGGGTCGTGTGAAGGAGACCCAGTACTTC.

V is TRBV6-1 and J is TRBJ1-4; no clear D gene. Deletions cut 6 bases from V and 0 bases from J, with 11 bases between. CDR3 size: 15 residues. Germline V CDR1 and CDR2: MNHNS, SASEGT. The CDR3 bases are TGTGCCAGCAGCGGACGGGGTTCAACTAATGAAAAACTGTTTTTT. Encoded protein: CASSGRGSTNEKLFF.

V usage is TRBV2 and J usage is TRBJ1-4; D unclear. The CDR3 runs to 11 residues. V lost 4 bases to trimming and J lost 12 bases, with 9 bases between them. Germline CDR1 reads SNHLY; CDR2 reads FYNNEI. This CDR3 reads CASSGVAELFF. The CDR3 nucleotides read TGTGCCAGCAGTGGGGTCGCGGAACTGTTTTTT.

The V call is TRBV5-1, the J call TRBJ1-6; 8 bases are shared with TRBD1. The CDR3 runs to 14 residues. Germline assignment: CDR1 SGHRS and CDR2 YFSETQ. With V trimmed by 3 bases and J by 10 bases, 6 bases remained unmatched. CDR3 nucleotide sequence: TGCGCCAGCAGCTCCGGGACAGGTCAATCACCCCTCCACTTT. This codes for CASSSGTGQSPLHF.

CDR3 sequence (DNA): TGTGCCAGCAGTGACTCCGGGACAACACCCCTCCACTTT. Amino acid sequence: CASSDSGTTPLHF. The chain joins TRBV6-4 to TRBJ1-6; the D gene is possibly TRBD1 (6 bases). The CDR3 totals 13 residues. CDR1 MRHNA and CDR2 SNTAGT come from the germline V gene. V was pared by 0 bases and J by 11 bases, with 8 bases between.

The chain combines TRBV6-1 with TRBJ2-3; D may be TRBD2 (7 bases). The V end was cut by 2 bases, the J end by 4 bases, with 13 bases between. The CDR3 sequence is 15 residues long. CDR1 is MNHNS and CDR2 is SASEGT in the germline V gene. CDR3 region: CASSEWTGGPDTQYF. The CDR3 DNA is TGTGCCAGCAGTGAATGGACGGGGGGCCCAGATACGCAGTATTTT.

The rearrangement joins TRBV5-1 to TRBJ1-2; D is unresolved. This CDR3 region has 13 residues. V was shortened by 0 bases and J by 12 bases, with 15 bases between the two germline ends. Germline V gives CDR1 SGHRS, CDR2 YFSETQ. The CDR3 sequence is CASSLELGTEDTF. The CDR3 bases are TGCGCCAGCAGCTTGGAACTGGGAACGGAGGACACCTTC.

The chain recombines TRBV18 with TRBJ1-1, with D possibly TRBD1 on 5 matching bases. Germline CDR1 and CDR2: KGHSH and LQKENI. The CDR3 length is 13 residues. The V end lost 2 bases, the J end lost 11 bases, and 15 bases lay between the germline ends. This chain's CDR3 is CASSPLRGAEAFF. The CDR3, as DNA: TGTGCCAGCTCACCATTAAGGGGTGCGGAGGCTTTCTTT. Using reference TRBV18 and TRBJ1-1 for the parts outside the CDR3, the full variable domain is NAGVMQNPRHLVRRRGQEARLRCSPMKGHSHVYWYRQLPEEGLKFMVYLQKENIIDESGMPKERFSAEFPKEGPSILRIQQVVRGDSAAYFCASSPLRGAEAFFGQGTRLTVV.

This chain joins TRBV5-1 and TRBJ2-5; 8 bases fit TRBD1. The CDR3 is made up of 16 amino acids. Trimming removed 4 bases from V and 5 bases from J; junction bases left unmatched: 13. Germline-derived CDR1 and CDR2 are SGHRS and YFSETQ. Here the CDR3 DNA reads TGCGCCAGCAGCACCAACCTCAGGGGGCGCGGGGAGACCCAGTACTTC. Encoded protein: CASSTNLRGRGETQYF.

This clone was counted only a few times. The CDR3 DNA sequence: TGTGCCAGCCCGGACAGGCCGGCGAGGGATACGCAGTATTTT. It is translated as CASPDRPARDTQYF. The V call is TRBV21-1, the J call TRBJ2-3; TRBD1 was called by the table and not checked on the DNA. TRBV21-1 is a recognized pseudogene. This CDR3 comprises 14 residues.

The V and J genes are TRBV19 and TRBJ2-7; 8 bases line up with TRBD2. CDR1 LNHDA and CDR2 SQIVND come from the germline V gene (reference sequence). After removal of 5 bases from V and 3 bases from J, the junction contained 12 bases not matched to a gene. This CDR3 has 16 residues. The CDR3 protein is CASSSSGAGEFYEQYF. CDR3 in DNA: TGTGCCAGTAGTTCCTCTGGAGCGGGGGAGTTCTACGAGCAGTACTTC.

The J gene is TRBJ2-3, the V gene TRBV6-1, with 9 bases aligning to TRBD2. The V segment lost 0 bases and the J segment 0 bases; nucleotides outside the gene matches: 7. The germline V gene has CDR1 MNHNS and CDR2 SASEGT. This CDR3 is built from 18 residues. The CDR3 loop reads CASSEAGRGGYSTDTQYF. The CDR3 nucleotides read TGTGCCAGCAGTGAAGCGGGGCGGGGGGGATATAGCACAGATACGCAGTATTTT.

In its sample, this clone was seen a few times. The chain's CDR3 is CASSYSGGHNSPLHF. For the CDR3, the DNA is TGTGCCAGCAGTTACTCAGGGGGTCACAATTCACCCCTCCACTTT. The chain couples TRBV6-5 to TRBJ1-6, with D perhaps matching TRBD1 (6 bases). V gave up 0 bases and J gave up 7 bases, with 10 bases separating them. The CDR3 contains 15 residues. Germline CDR1 MNHEY, CDR2 SVGAGI.

CDR3 sequence reads: CASSLFGSSGNTIYF. CDR3 in DNA: TGTGCCAGCAGCTTATTCGGGAGCTCTGGAAACACCATATATTTT. The chain employs TRBV7-6 and TRBJ1-3; D gene ambiguous. The CDR3 has 15 residues. Trimming took 2 bases from V and 0 from J, leaving 8 bases between them. Germline V gene lookup returns CDR1 SGHVS and CDR2 FNYEAQ.

The J gene is TRBJ1-2, the V gene TRBV6-5; 8 bases match TRBD1. V was pared by 5 bases and J by 4 bases, with 6 bases of the junction left unmatched. CDR1 MNHEY and CDR2 SVGAGI come from the germline V gene. The CDR3 runs 14 residues. Here the CDR3 DNA reads TGTGCCAGCAGTACTCAGGGGGCCGGCTATGGCTACACCTTC. As protein: CASSTQGAGYGYTF.

This chain connects TRBV6-1 to TRBJ2-7, with D possibly being TRBD1 (5 bases). The germline V gene encodes CDR1 MNHNS and CDR2 SASEGT. The CDR3 has 15 amino acids. V lost 3 bases and J lost 3, with 15 bases in between. The CDR3 here is CASSDHGAVSYEQYF. Here the CDR3 DNA reads TGTGCCAGCAGTGATCATGGGGCGGTTAGCTACGAGCAGTACTTC.

This clone was counted only a few times. The chain joins TRBV30 to TRBJ1-6, with TRBD1 as a possible D gene (6 bases). The CDR3 has 19 amino acids. V shed 8 bases and J shed 0 bases, with 26 bases lying between them. The germline CDR1 and CDR2 sequences are GTSNPN and SVGIG (reference sequence). CDR3 loop: CAPGGGSSWWFSYNSPLHF. The DNA for the CDR3 is TGTGCCCCGGGGGGGGGCAGTTCATGGTGGTTCTCCTATAATTCACCCCTCCACTTT.

This clone has just one count. The chain uses TRBV5-1 and TRBJ2-1, with a weak D call TRBD1 (5 bases). CDR3 size: 19 residues. V was shortened by 4 bases and J by 3 bases, with 26 bases between the two germline ends. CDR1 and CDR2 (germline): SGHRS, YFSETQ. The CDR3 DNA follows: TGCGCCAGCAGCCCGATGGGGCTAGGGGCCCCCCTACGCTACAATGAGCAGTTCTTC. Amino acid sequence: CASSPMGLGAPLRYNEQFF.

The chain is built from TRBV30 and TRBJ1-1; D is unclear. Trimming removed 5 bases at V and 0 bases at J, with 13 bases between. The CDR3 is 14 residues long. Germline V gene lookup returns CDR1 GTSNPN and CDR2 SVGIG (reference sequence). CDR3 amino acids: CAWHGEGMNTEAFF. CDR3 DNA: TGTGCCTGGCATGGGGAGGGCATGAACACTGAAGCTTTCTTT.

The chain links TRBV5-1 to TRBJ2-5; D is ambiguous. Germline CDR1 SGHRS, CDR2 YFSETQ. There are 13 residues in the CDR3. V was shortened by 2 bases and J by 6 bases, with 11 bases between the two germline ends. The CDR3 nucleotides are TGCGCCAGCAGCTTCAACGTCCTACAGACCCAGTACTTC. Amino acid sequence: CASSFNVLQTQYF.

The genes are TRBV5-1 and TRBJ1-2; possibly TRBD1 for D (5 bases). Per the germline V gene, CDR1 is SGHRS and CDR2 is YFSETQ. V lost 5 bases and J 2 bases, leaving 16 bases between the germline ends. There are 15 residues in the CDR3. CDR3 sequence (DNA): TGCGCCAGCAGGGGAGATCCGGGGGTAAACTATGGCTACACCTTC. Protein: CASRGDPGVNYGYTF. The full variable domain, rest sourced from reference TRBV5-1 and TRBJ1-2, is KAGVTQTPRYLIKTRGQQVTLSCSPISGHRSVSWYQQTPGQGLQFLFEYFSETQRNKGNFPGRFSGRQFSNSRSEMNVSTLELGDSALYLCASRGDPGVNYGYTFGSGTRLTVV.

The V call is TRBV7-3, the J call TRBJ1-2; 7 positions match TRBD1. The CDR3 spans 14 residues. Germline trimming cut 5 bases from V and 7 bases from J; bases unmatched to any gene: 10. CDR1 is SGHTA and CDR2 is FQGTGA in the germline V gene. As DNA, the CDR3 is TGTGCCAGCAGCCTTATGACAGGGTTGGTTGGCTACACCTTC. It is translated as CASSLMTGLVGYTF.

The chain combines TRBV6-5 with TRBJ1-1; D gene unclear. V was pared by 4 bases and J by 11 bases, with 14 bases between. The CDR3 consists of 12 residues. The germline gives CDR1 MNHEY, CDR2 SVGAGI. The CDR3 nucleotides are TGTGCCAGCAGTTCTCCGAAAACTTCGGCTTTCTTT. Amino acids: CASSSPKTSAFF.

The chain carries TRBV30 and TRBJ2-2; weak D call: TRBD2 (6 bases). Germline V gene data show CDR1 as GTSNPN and CDR2 as SVGIG (reference sequence). CDR3 length: 12 residues. Trimming stripped 3 bases from V and 8 bases from J, with 10 bases between. This CDR3 reads CAWREGVGELFF. DNA for the CDR3: TGTGCCTGGAGGGAGGGAGTTGGGGAGCTGTTTTTT.

As concerns this clone: The junction and the germline gene differ at one end; a read error may be behind it. V gene TRBV5-5 combines with J gene TRBJ1-2; TRBD1 agrees at 8 bases. This CDR3 comprises 13 residues. The V gene's germline CDR1 is SGHKS and CDR2 YYEKEE (reference sequence). The CDR3 sequence is CARSLTGARGYTF. In nucleotides, the CDR3 is TGTGCCAGAAGCTTGACAGGGGCGAGGGGCTACACCTTC.

This chain links TRBV11-3 with TRBJ2-5; TRBD2 matches at 7 bases. The CDR3 spans 13 residues. Germline-derived CDR1 and CDR2 are SGHNT and YENEEA. V shed 4 bases, J shed 7 bases, and the junction held 6 bases outside the gene matches. The CDR3 loop is CASSSGTKGTQYF. Here the CDR3 DNA reads TGTGCCAGCAGCTCCGGGACTAAAGGGACCCAGTACTTC.